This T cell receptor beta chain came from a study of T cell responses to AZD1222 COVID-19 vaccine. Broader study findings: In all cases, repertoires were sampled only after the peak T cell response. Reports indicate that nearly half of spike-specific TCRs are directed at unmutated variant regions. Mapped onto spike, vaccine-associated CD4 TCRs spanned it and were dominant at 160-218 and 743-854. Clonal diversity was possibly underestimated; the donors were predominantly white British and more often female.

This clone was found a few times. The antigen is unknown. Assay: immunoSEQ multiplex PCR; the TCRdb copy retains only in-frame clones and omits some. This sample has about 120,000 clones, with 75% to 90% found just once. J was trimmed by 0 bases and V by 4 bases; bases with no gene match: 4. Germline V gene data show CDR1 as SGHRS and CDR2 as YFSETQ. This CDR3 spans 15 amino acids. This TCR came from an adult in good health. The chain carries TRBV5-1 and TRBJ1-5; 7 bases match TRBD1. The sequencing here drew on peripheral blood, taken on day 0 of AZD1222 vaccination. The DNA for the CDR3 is TGCGCCAGCAGCGAACAGGGGAATAGCAATCAGCCCCAGCATTTT. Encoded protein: CASSEQGNSNQPQHF.